Listed below are T cell receptor beta chains from one sample, sequenced in a study of T-cell memory formation after mild COVID-19. TCRdb reprocessed the 5' RACE reads with MiXCR, giving one entry per CDR3 protein. The data show about 190,000 distinct CDR3 sequences, around 16% seen once. Source material: PBMCs or a T cell subset sorted from them (not recorded which). These receptor sequences come from an adult woman who had mild COVID-19 (a few samples of this study predate the infection). Cell type and time point are not known. CDR3s include the opening cysteine and the closing phenylalanine or tryptophan. The D gene is left open where the match is weak. Some rows mark clone size as missing; the rest say once, few, many or name a class of expanded clone.

V gene	D gene	J gene	clone size	CDR3 DNA	CDR3 protein
TRBV11-2	-	TRBJ1-2	-	TGTGCCAGCAGCTTAGTCGAGGCGGGGAAGCGGGGCTACACCTTC	CASSLVEAGKRGYTF
TRBV12-3/TRBV12-4	TRBD2	TRBJ2-5	many	TGTGCCAGCAGTTTTTCTAGCGGGAGGGCCAAGACCCAGTACTTC	CASSFSSGRAKTQYF
TRBV5-1	TRBD1	TRBJ2-7	few	TGCGCCAGCAGCTCGGGACAGGGACCTACCTACGAGCAGTACTTC	CASSSGQGPTYEQYF
TRBV7-3	TRBD1	TRBJ2-2	few	TGTGCCAGCAGCTTAGGGGACAGGGGGACCGGGGAGCTGTTTTTT	CASSLGDRGTGELFF
TRBV24-1	-	TRBJ1-5	few	TGTGCCACCAGCGCAAACAGGGACCCGGGGCCCCAGCATTTT	CATSANRDPGPQHF
TRBV3-1	TRBD2	TRBJ2-1	-	TGTGCCAGCAGCCAAACTAGCGGGAGTAATGAGCAGTTCTTC	CASSQTSGSNEQFF
TRBV30	TRBD2	TRBJ2-2	-	TGTGCCTGGCAAAAAGGTAGCGGGGCTGCGAACACCGGGGAGCTGTTTTTT	CAWQKGSGAANTGELFF
TRBV20-1	-	TRBJ1-2	few	TGCAGTGCTTCGACAGGCGACTATGGCTACACCTTC	CSASTGDYGYTF
TRBV19	-	TRBJ1-5	-	TGTGCCAGTAGGGAGAGGGACCTAAGCAATCAGCCCCAGCATTTT	CASRERDLSNQPQHF
TRBV20-1	TRBD2	TRBJ2-1	few	TGCAGTGCGACCTCTCTAGCGGGGGGGCGCCCTGAGCAGTTCTTC	CSATSLAGGRPEQFF
TRBV20-1	-	TRBJ1-3	-	TGCAGTGCTCCCTTGAACTCTGGAAACACCATATATTTT	CSAPLNSGNTIYF
TRBV11-3	TRBD2	TRBJ2-7	few	TGTGCCAGCAGCTTAGGACGACTAGCGGGGGAGCAGTACTTC	CASSLGRLAGEQYF
TRBV5-1	TRBD2	TRBJ2-1	-	TGCGCCAGCAGCCCGGGCGGGGGGGCCTACAATGAGCAGTTCTTC	CASSPGGGAYNEQFF
TRBV24-1	-	TRBJ1-1	few	TGTGCCACCAGTGATTTCTCGCGGGTTGGCATGAACACTGAAGCTTTCTTT	CATSDFSRVGMNTEAFF
TRBV14	TRBD1	TRBJ2-1	few	TGTGCCAGCAGCCAACAAATTGGCCGGGACAGGGGGCCGTACAATGAGCAGTTCTTC	CASSQQIGRDRGPYNEQFF
TRBV12-3/TRBV12-4	-	TRBJ2-7	-	TGTGCCAGCAGTATCGGACCAACCTACGAGCAGTACTTC	CASSIGPTYEQYF
TRBV2	TRBD2	TRBJ2-7	-	TGTGCCAGCAGTGAAGAAGGAAGCGGGAGGGGTACCCGGAGCTCCTACGAGCAGTACTTC	CASSEEGSGRGTRSSYEQYF
TRBV19	-	TRBJ1-5	few	TGTGCCAGTAGTATTCCAGGTCAGCCCCAGCATTTT	CASSIPGQPQHF
TRBV28	TRBD2	TRBJ2-7	few	TGTGCCAGCATGAAACTAGCGGGAGTAGGGGAGCAGTACTTC	CASMKLAGVGEQYF
TRBV3-1	TRBD2	TRBJ2-5	few	TGTGCCAGCAGCTCTAGCGGGGGGACCCAGTACTTC	CASSSSGGTQYF
TRBV20-1	-	TRBJ2-7	few	TGCAGTGCTAGAGACGGAGGACAACTTCCCTCCGAGCAGTACTTC	CSARDGGQLPSEQYF
TRBV9	-	TRBJ1-1	-	TGTGCCAGCAGCCCGGGTGAACCCTCAAGGAACACTGAAGCTTTCTTT	CASSPGEPSRNTEAFF
TRBV5-1	-	TRBJ1-5	many	TGCGCCAGCAGCCCGGACAGTGGCAATCAGCCCCAGCATTTT	CASSPDSGNQPQHF
TRBV7-3	-	TRBJ1-6	few	TGTGCCAGCAGCTTAATGGGGGGAACCTATAATTCACCCCTCCACTTT	CASSLMGGTYNSPLHF
TRBV5-6	-	TRBJ1-5	-	TGTGCCAGCAGCGCCGGGAGAAGCAATCAGCCCCAGCATTTT	CASSAGRSNQPQHF
TRBV7-9	-	TRBJ1-1	-	TGTGCCAGCAGCTTTAACAGGGAAACTGAAGCTTTCTTT	CASSFNRETEAFF
TRBV7-8	TRBD1	TRBJ1-1	few	TGTGCCAGCAGCTTAGTTACAGGGGCGAACACTGAAGCTTTCTTT	CASSLVTGANTEAFF
TRBV5-1	TRBD1	TRBJ1-5	few	TGCGCCAGCAGCTTGACGGGACAGGGCCATCAGCCCCAGCATTTT	CASSLTGQGHQPQHF
TRBV24-1	-	TRBJ2-2	-	TGTGCCACCAGGGACAGCCTCACCGGGGAGCTGTTTTTT	CATRDSLTGELFF
TRBV3-1	-	TRBJ1-2	-	TGTGCCAGCAGCCAAGGGGTCCCTAACTATGGCTACACCTTC	CASSQGVPNYGYTF
TRBV24-1	-	TRBJ2-7	-	TGTGCCACCAGTGATCCCCGGAGCTCCTACGAGCAGTACTTC	CATSDPRSSYEQYF
TRBV7-2	TRBD1	TRBJ1-5	-	TGTGCCAGCAGCAGAAGACAGGGGGTCAATCAGCCCCAGCATTTT	CASSRRQGVNQPQHF
TRBV6-2/TRBV6-3	TRBD1	TRBJ2-1	-	TGTGCCAGCAGCCTACTCCCTCCAATGGGACAGGGGGATAAGAGTGAGCAGTTCTTC	CASSLLPPMGQGDKSEQFF
TRBV7-9	-	TRBJ2-7	few	TGTGCCACGGTCGGCGGGATCTTCTACGAGCAGTACTTC	CATVGGIFYEQYF
TRBV4-2	TRBD2	TRBJ2-7	many	TGTGCCAGCAGCCAAGATAGGACTAGAGGATACGAGCAGTACTTC	CASSQDRTRGYEQYF
TRBV4-3	-	TRBJ2-2	-	TGCGCCAGCAGCCAACCGGACAGGAACACCGGGGAGCTGTTTTTT	CASSQPDRNTGELFF
TRBV12-3/TRBV12-4	-	TRBJ2-7	-	TGTGCCAGCAGTTTTGGGGGGGGGCTGTACGAGCAGTACTTC	CASSFGGGLYEQYF
TRBV24-1	-	TRBJ2-4	few	TGTGCCACCAGTGGGGATGCCACCAAAAACATTCAGTACTTC	CATSGDATKNIQYF
TRBV11-2	TRBD2	TRBJ2-7	many	TGTGCCAGCAGCTTCATCTGCGGGAGCGAGACGTGCGAGCAGTACTTC	CASSFICGSETCEQYF
TRBV5-1	TRBD1	TRBJ1-2	-	TGCGCCAGCAGCTTCCTGGGACAGGGGGGTGAAGGCTACACCTTC	CASSFLGQGGEGYTF
TRBV7-2	-	TRBJ2-1	-	TGTGCCAGCAGCCCACCTGATGAGCAGTTCTTC	CASSPPDEQFF
TRBV4-2	-	TRBJ1-6	-	TGTGCCAGCAGCCAAGAGAGGGGGGGATCACCCCTCCACTTT	CASSQERGGSPLHF
TRBV9	-	TRBJ2-5	few	TGTGCCAGCAGCGTAGAGTTATCGCCCACCCCAGAGACCCAGTACTTC	CASSVELSPTPETQYF
TRBV7-2	TRBD2	TRBJ2-5	few	TGTGCCAGCAGCTCAGATGGGAGGGGAGAGGCGACCCAGTACTTC	CASSSDGRGEATQYF
TRBV29-1	-	TRBJ1-1	many	TGCAGCGGCAGGGTGCCCGGCACTGAAGCTTTCTTT	CSGRVPGTEAFF
TRBV3-1	-	TRBJ2-5	few	TGTGCCAGCAGCCAAGCATCTATCCGTCGCCTCCGGGAGACCCAGTACTTC	CASSQASIRRLRETQYF
TRBV12-3/TRBV12-4	-	TRBJ1-1	-	TGTGCCAGCAGTTTCGCAGGGACGAACACTGAAGCTTTCTTT	CASSFAGTNTEAFF
TRBV19	TRBD2	TRBJ2-2	-	TGTGCCAGTAGAGTTCTAGCGGGAGCATTCGGGGAGCTGTTTTTT	CASRVLAGAFGELFF
TRBV29-1	TRBD1	TRBJ2-7	-	TGCAGCGTTGCAAGAGGGACAGGGTCCGAGCAGTACTTC	CSVARGTGSEQYF
TRBV7-2	-	TRBJ2-3	many	TGTGCCAGCAGCCCCAGGACTCGCTCTAGCACAGATACGCAGTATTTT	CASSPRTRSSTDTQYF
TRBV27	-	TRBJ1-5	few	TGTGCCAGCAGTCTCATCGGGGGGCAGGATAGCAATCAGCCCCAGCATTTT	CASSLIGGQDSNQPQHF
TRBV12-3/TRBV12-4	TRBD1	TRBJ2-5	-	TGTGCCAGCAGTTCCAGGGGGCGGGAGACCCAGTACTTC	CASSSRGRETQYF
TRBV29-1	-	TRBJ2-3	-	TGCAGCGTTGAGGAACAGAGCACAGATACGCAGTATTTT	CSVEEQSTDTQYF
TRBV12-3/TRBV12-4	TRBD1	TRBJ1-1	-	TGTGCCAGCAGACCTCAGACAGGGGCCACTGAAGCTTTCTTT	CASRPQTGATEAFF
TRBV20-1	TRBD1	TRBJ2-5	few	TGCAGTGCTTCTGCCCGGACAGGGGGCCACGAGACCCAGTACTTC	CSASARTGGHETQYF